The rows below give T cell receptor beta chains drawn from one sample of a study of T-cell reconstitution after alpha-beta-depleted transplantation in children. TCRdb re-called the PCR reads with MiXCR, one entry per CDR3 protein. The sample shows about 230,000 distinct CDR3 sequences, approximately 9.5% of them seen only once. Sequencing used PBMCs from the stem cell graft donor, obtained from the stem cell graft. The source is a human donor who donated a stem cell graft to a child with acute lymphoblastic leukemia. Both conserved end residues are part of each CDR3. A D gene is named only where the DNA matches it firmly. Clone sizes are given selectively: once, few, many, or a class where the clone is expanded.

clone_size: -; d_call: TRBD1; v_call: TRBV5-6; j_call: TRBJ2-7; cdr3_aa: CASSLGTGGYYEQYF; cdr3_nt: TGTGCCAGCAGCTTGGGGACAGGGGGCTATTACGAGCAGTACTTC
clone_size: few; d_call: -; v_call: TRBV20-1; j_call: TRBJ1-2; cdr3_aa: CSAQTGSIYGYTF; cdr3_nt: TGCAGTGCTCAGACAGGATCTATCTATGGCTACACCTTC
clone_size: -; d_call: TRBD1; v_call: TRBV6-1; j_call: TRBJ1-2; cdr3_aa: CASITGTGFGGYTF; cdr3_nt: TGTGCCAGCATCACCGGGACAGGGTTCGGTGGCTACACCTTC
clone_size: few; d_call: -; v_call: TRBV27; j_call: TRBJ2-2; cdr3_aa: CASSPEVGGELFF; cdr3_nt: TGTGCCAGCAGTCCCGAGGTTGGCGGGGAGCTGTTTTTT
clone_size: few; d_call: -; v_call: TRBV9; j_call: TRBJ1-1; cdr3_aa: CASNLIPSTDTEAFF; cdr3_nt: TGTGCCAGCAACCTTATCCCATCCACGGACACTGAAGCTTTCTTT
clone_size: -; d_call: -; v_call: TRBV3-1; j_call: TRBJ1-1; cdr3_aa: CASTTGQTTEAFF; cdr3_nt: TGTGCCAGCACCACAGGGCAAACCACTGAAGCTTTCTTT
clone_size: many; d_call: TRBD1; v_call: TRBV5-1; j_call: TRBJ2-7; cdr3_aa: CASSFNPGQGSYEQYF; cdr3_nt: TGCGCCAGCAGCTTTAACCCGGGACAGGGCTCCTACGAGCAGTACTTC
clone_size: -; d_call: -; v_call: TRBV10-2; j_call: TRBJ1-1; cdr3_aa: CASIQNTEAFF; cdr3_nt: TGCGCCAGCATCCAGAACACTGAAGCTTTCTTT
clone_size: -; d_call: -; v_call: TRBV14; j_call: TRBJ1-1; cdr3_aa: CASNQLNTEAFF; cdr3_nt: TGTGCCAGCAATCAGTTGAACACTGAAGCTTTCTTT
clone_size: many; d_call: -; v_call: TRBV10-1; j_call: TRBJ1-2; cdr3_aa: CASSAQGTYGYTF; cdr3_nt: TGCGCCAGCAGCGCCCAGGGAACCTATGGCTACACCTTC
clone_size: -; d_call: -; v_call: TRBV12-3/TRBV12-4; j_call: TRBJ1-6; cdr3_aa: CASRTRAGYNSPLHF; cdr3_nt: TGTGCCAGCAGGACACGGGCCGGTTATAATTCACCCCTCCACTTT
clone_size: few; d_call: TRBD2; v_call: TRBV7-6; j_call: TRBJ2-1; cdr3_aa: CASSSEPGLAGEQFF; cdr3_nt: TGTGCCAGCAGCTCCGAGCCGGGACTAGCTGGTGAGCAGTTCTTC
clone_size: many; d_call: TRBD1; v_call: TRBV14; j_call: TRBJ2-7; cdr3_aa: CASSPRQGTYEQYF; cdr3_nt: TGTGCCAGCAGCCCACGACAGGGGACCTACGAGCAGTACTTC
clone_size: many; d_call: -; v_call: TRBV24-1; j_call: TRBJ1-5; cdr3_aa: CATSEGGSNQPQHF; cdr3_nt: TGTGCCACCAGTGAGGGGGGTAGCAATCAGCCCCAGCATTTT
clone_size: -; d_call: -; v_call: TRBV4-2; j_call: TRBJ2-5; cdr3_aa: CASSSPLLGETQYF; cdr3_nt: TGTGCCAGCAGCTCTCCCCTCCTTGGGGAGACCCAGTACTTC
clone_size: many; d_call: -; v_call: TRBV27; j_call: TRBJ2-7; cdr3_aa: CASSLRGYEQYF; cdr3_nt: TGTGCCAGCAGTTTGCGGGGCTACGAGCAGTACTTC
clone_size: -; d_call: TRBD1; v_call: TRBV4-1; j_call: TRBJ2-7; cdr3_aa: CASSQVQGANYEQYF; cdr3_nt: TGCGCCAGCAGCCAAGTTCAGGGGGCTAATTACGAGCAGTACTTC
clone_size: -; d_call: -; v_call: TRBV10-3; j_call: TRBJ2-2; cdr3_aa: CAIRTGEGTGELFF; cdr3_nt: TGTGCCATCCGCACAGGGGAGGGAACCGGGGAGCTGTTTTTT
clone_size: few; d_call: TRBD2; v_call: TRBV2; j_call: TRBJ2-5; cdr3_aa: CASMIPRGGHETQYF; cdr3_nt: TGTGCCAGCATGATTCCTCGGGGGGGCCACGAGACCCAGTACTTC
clone_size: few; d_call: TRBD1; v_call: TRBV5-6; j_call: TRBJ1-2; cdr3_aa: CASGQGETYGYTF; cdr3_nt: TGTGCCAGCGGACAGGGGGAGACCTATGGCTACACCTTC
clone_size: few; d_call: -; v_call: TRBV6-5; j_call: TRBJ2-5; cdr3_aa: CASSYRWDTPGETQYF; cdr3_nt: TGTGCCAGCAGTTACCGCTGGGACACCCCTGGCGAGACCCAGTACTTC
clone_size: many; d_call: TRBD2; v_call: TRBV2; j_call: TRBJ2-1; cdr3_aa: CASSVEGTSRFF; cdr3_nt: TGTGCCAGCAGTGTGGAGGGGACTAGTCGGTTCTTC
clone_size: few; d_call: -; v_call: TRBV27; j_call: TRBJ2-1; cdr3_aa: CAKAAGSYNEQFF; cdr3_nt: TGTGCCAAAGCTGCGGGGTCCTACAATGAGCAGTTCTTC
clone_size: -; d_call: TRBD1; v_call: TRBV5-1; j_call: TRBJ1-2; cdr3_aa: CASSPGQGNGYTF; cdr3_nt: TGCGCCAGCAGCCCAGGACAGGGGAATGGCTACACCTTC
clone_size: -; d_call: -; v_call: TRBV6-1; j_call: TRBJ1-1; cdr3_aa: CASRKGLRIVNTEAFF; cdr3_nt: TGTGCCAGCAGGAAGGGGTTACGGATCGTGAACACTGAAGCTTTCTTT
clone_size: few; d_call: -; v_call: TRBV27; j_call: TRBJ2-7; cdr3_aa: CASRPFSGASSYEQYF; cdr3_nt: TGTGCCAGCAGACCGTTTAGCGGTGCCTCCTCCTACGAGCAGTACTTC
clone_size: few; d_call: -; v_call: TRBV12-3/TRBV12-4; j_call: TRBJ1-2; cdr3_aa: CASRNSPLGYTF; cdr3_nt: TGTGCCAGCAGGAACAGTCCCCTCGGCTACACCTTC
clone_size: few; d_call: -; v_call: TRBV6-5; j_call: TRBJ2-7; cdr3_aa: CASSYQPPTAAISYEQYF; cdr3_nt: TGTGCCAGCAGTTACCAACCTCCTACAGCAGCCATCTCCTACGAGCAGTACTTC